One T cell receptor beta chain is described in this entry. This entry belongs to a study of cytomegalovirus exposure and HLA in healthy donors. The CDR3 totals 13 residues. The V and J ends lost 6 bases and 6 bases respectively, with 15 bases between them. Germline V CDR1 and CDR2: MNHEY, SVGAGI. Repertoires were generated with immunoSEQ multiplex PCR, while TCRdb's copy carries only in-frame clones and drops some. Altogether 95,000 to 120,000 clones are present, around 85% being singletons, with the ten largest covering approximately 2.9%. This sequence was found in a woman aged 18-29 years in good health and CMV-seronegative. The sequenced sample was PBMCs. The V and J genes are TRBV6-5 and TRBJ2-7; D is undetermined. CDR3 coding DNA: TGTGCCAGCAGCCAACCCCTACCCTTCGAGCAGTACTTC. Its translation is CASSQPLPFEQYF.